A selection of T cell receptor beta chains follows, all from one sample in a study of early T cells in non-severe SARS-CoV-2 infection. TCRdb used MiXCR to reprocess the 5' RACE reads, holding one entry per CDR3 protein. This table holds some 49,000 distinct CDR3 sequences, approximately 8.4% found once. Sequencing was done on a sample of whole blood. The source is an adult who was a healthcare worker with PCR-confirmed SARS-CoV-2 infection or an uninfected control (not recorded which). Both conserved end residues are part of each CDR3. A D gene is named only where the DNA matches it firmly. Clone size is shown for a subset of rows, as once, few, many or a class of expanded clone.

>NA|TRBV5-1|NA|TRBJ2-1
CASSATYNEQFF
TGCGCCAGCAGCGCTACCTACAATGAGCAGTTCTTC
>NA|TRBV2|NA|TRBJ1-5
CASSGTGGNQPQHF
TGTGCCAGCAGTGGGACTGGGGGCAATCAGCCCCAGCATTTT
>many|TRBV27|NA|TRBJ1-2
CASSLTQRTVVRGYTF
TGTGCCAGCAGTTTAACCCAGCGGACGGTAGTTAGGGGCTACACCTTC
>many|TRBV5-1|NA|TRBJ2-3
CASSLITGREEYF
TGCGCCAGCAGCTTGATAACGGGCAGGGAGGAGTATTTT
>few|TRBV28|NA|TRBJ1-2
CASSFKGYGYTF
TGTGCCAGCAGTTTTAAGGGCTATGGCTACACCTTC
>few|TRBV23-1|NA|TRBJ2-3
CASSQFPPQAGATDTQYF
TGCGCCAGCAGTCAATTCCCCCCGCAGGCCGGGGCCACAGATACGCAGTATTTT
>few|TRBV10-3|NA|TRBJ1-2
CAISEGRGNYGYTF
TGTGCCATCAGTGAGGGCAGGGGTAACTATGGCTACACCTTC
>NA|TRBV12-2|NA|TRBJ1-1
CASRLAQGEAFF
TGTGCAAGTCGCTTAGCCCAGGGTGAAGCTTTCTTT
>many|TRBV4-1|TRBD2|TRBJ2-3
CASSQGLAESTDTQYF
TGCGCCAGCAGCCAAGGACTAGCGGAAAGCACAGATACGCAGTATTTT
>many|TRBV18|NA|TRBJ2-2
CASSPMGQANTGELFF
TGTGCCAGCTCACCAATGGGGCAAGCGAACACCGGGGAGCTGTTTTTT
>few|TRBV6-5|TRBD2|TRBJ2-7
CASSYWGLAGPYEQYF
TGTGCCAGCAGTTACTGGGGACTAGCGGGACCCTACGAGCAGTACTTC
>NA|TRBV29-1|NA|TRBJ1-4
CSVRGFEEKLFF
TGCAGCGTTCGAGGGTTTGAGGAAAAACTGTTTTTT
>many|TRBV12-3/TRBV12-4|NA|TRBJ1-5
CASSFGLTNQPQHF
TGTGCCAGCAGTTTCGGACTGACAAATCAGCCCCAGCATTTT